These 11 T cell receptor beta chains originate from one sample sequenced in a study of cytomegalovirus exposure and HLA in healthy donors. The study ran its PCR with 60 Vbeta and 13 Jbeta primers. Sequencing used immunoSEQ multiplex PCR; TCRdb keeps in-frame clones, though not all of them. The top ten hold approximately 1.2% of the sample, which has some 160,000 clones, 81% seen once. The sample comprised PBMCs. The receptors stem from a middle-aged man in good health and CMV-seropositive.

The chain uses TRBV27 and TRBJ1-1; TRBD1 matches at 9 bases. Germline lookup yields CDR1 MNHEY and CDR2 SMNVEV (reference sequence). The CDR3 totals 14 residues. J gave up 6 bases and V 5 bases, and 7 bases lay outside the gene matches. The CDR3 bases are TGTGCCAGCAGTCTGGACAGGGGTTTTGCTGAAGCTTTCTTT. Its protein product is CASSLDRGFAEAFF.

The CDR3 loop reads CASSATRNTEAFF. The CDR3, as DNA: TGTGCCAGCAGCGCAACAAGGAACACTGAAGCTTTCTTT. The J gene is TRBJ1-1, the V gene TRBV7-3, with D unclear. Trimming left V 5 bases short and J 1 base short, with 8 bases between. This CDR3 has 13 residues. The germline V gene has CDR1 SGHTA and CDR2 FQGTGA.

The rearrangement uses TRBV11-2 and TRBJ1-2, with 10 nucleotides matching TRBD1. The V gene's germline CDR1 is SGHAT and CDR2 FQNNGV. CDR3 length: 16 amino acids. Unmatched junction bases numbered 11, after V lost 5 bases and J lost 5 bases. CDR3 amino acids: CASSLVSGTGDYGYTF. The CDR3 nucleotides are TGTGCCAGCAGCCTAGTTTCCGGGACAGGGGATTATGGCTACACCTTC.

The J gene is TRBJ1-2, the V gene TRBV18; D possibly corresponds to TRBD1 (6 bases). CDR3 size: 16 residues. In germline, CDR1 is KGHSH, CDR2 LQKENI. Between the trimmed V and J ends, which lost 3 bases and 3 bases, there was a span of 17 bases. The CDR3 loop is CASSPRMGAGDYGYTF. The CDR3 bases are TGTGCCAGCTCACCCCGGATGGGGGCGGGTGACTATGGCTACACCTTC.

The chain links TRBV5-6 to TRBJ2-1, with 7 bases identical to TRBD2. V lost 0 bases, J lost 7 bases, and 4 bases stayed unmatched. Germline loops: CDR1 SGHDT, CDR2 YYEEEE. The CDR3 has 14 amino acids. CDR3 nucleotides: TGTGCCAGCAGCTTGGGTTCTAGCGGTAATGAGCAGTTCTTC. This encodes CASSLGSSGNEQFF. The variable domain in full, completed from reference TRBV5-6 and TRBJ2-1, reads DAGVTQSPTHLIKTRGQQVTLRCSPKSGHDTVSWYQQALGQGPQFIFQYYEEEERQRGNFPDRFSGHQFPNYSSELNVNALLLGDSALYLCASSLGSSGNEQFFGPGTRLTVL.

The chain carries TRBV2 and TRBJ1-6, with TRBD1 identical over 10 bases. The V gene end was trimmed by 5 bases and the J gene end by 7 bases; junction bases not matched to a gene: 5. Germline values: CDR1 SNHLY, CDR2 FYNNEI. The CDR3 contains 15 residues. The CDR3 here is CASSRQGALNSPLHF. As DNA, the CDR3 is TGTGCCAGCAGTAGACAGGGGGCGTTGAATTCACCCCTCCACTTT.

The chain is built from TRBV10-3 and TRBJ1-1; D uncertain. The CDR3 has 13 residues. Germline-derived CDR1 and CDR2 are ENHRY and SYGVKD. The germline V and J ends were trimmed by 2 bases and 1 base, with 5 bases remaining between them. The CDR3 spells CAISEQANTEAFF. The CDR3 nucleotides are TGTGCCATCAGTGAGCAGGCGAACACTGAAGCTTTCTTT.

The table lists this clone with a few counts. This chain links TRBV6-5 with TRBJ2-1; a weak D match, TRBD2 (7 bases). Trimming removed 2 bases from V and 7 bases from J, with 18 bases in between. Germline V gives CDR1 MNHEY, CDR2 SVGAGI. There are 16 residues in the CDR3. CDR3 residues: CASSYSGGATWNEQFF. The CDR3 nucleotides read TGTGCCAGCAGTTACAGTGGGGGGGCGACTTGGAATGAGCAGTTCTTC.

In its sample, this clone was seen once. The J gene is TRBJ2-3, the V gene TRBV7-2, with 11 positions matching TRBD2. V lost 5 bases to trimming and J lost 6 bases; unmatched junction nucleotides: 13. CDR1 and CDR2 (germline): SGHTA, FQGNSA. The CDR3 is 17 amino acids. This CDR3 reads CASSQGTLAGGGDTQYF. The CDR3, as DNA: TGTGCCAGCAGCCAAGGAACCCTAGCGGGGGGAGGGGATACGCAGTATTTT.

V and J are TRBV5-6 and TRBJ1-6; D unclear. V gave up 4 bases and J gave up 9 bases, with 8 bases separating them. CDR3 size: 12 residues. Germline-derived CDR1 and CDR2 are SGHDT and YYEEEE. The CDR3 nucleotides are TGTGCCAGCAGCCACTCGCGTTCACCCCTCCACTTT. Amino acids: CASSHSRSPLHF.

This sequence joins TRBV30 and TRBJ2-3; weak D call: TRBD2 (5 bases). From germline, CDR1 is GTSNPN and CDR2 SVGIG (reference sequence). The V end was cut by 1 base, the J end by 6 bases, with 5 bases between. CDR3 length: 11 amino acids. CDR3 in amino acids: CAWSAGDTQYF. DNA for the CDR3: TGTGCCTGGAGTGCGGGGGATACGCAGTATTTT.